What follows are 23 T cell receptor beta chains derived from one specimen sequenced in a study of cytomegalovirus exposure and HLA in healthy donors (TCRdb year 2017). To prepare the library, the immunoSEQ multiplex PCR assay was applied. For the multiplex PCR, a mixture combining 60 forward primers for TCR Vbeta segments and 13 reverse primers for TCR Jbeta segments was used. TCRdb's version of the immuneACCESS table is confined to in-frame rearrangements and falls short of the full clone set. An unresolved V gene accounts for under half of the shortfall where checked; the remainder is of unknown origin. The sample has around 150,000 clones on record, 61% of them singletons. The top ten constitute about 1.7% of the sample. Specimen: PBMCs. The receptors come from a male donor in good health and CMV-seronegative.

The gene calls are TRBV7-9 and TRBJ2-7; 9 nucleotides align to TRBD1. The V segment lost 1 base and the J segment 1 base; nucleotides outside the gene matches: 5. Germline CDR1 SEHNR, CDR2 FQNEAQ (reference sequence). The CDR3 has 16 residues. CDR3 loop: CASSLGWDRESYEQYF. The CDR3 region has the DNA TGTGCCAGCAGCTTAGGTTGGGACAGGGAATCCTACGAGCAGTACTTC. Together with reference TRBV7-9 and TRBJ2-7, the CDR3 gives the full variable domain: DTGVSQNPRHKITKRGQNVTFRCDPISEHNRLYWYRQTLGQGPEFLTYFQNEAQLEKSRLLSDRFSAERPKGSFSTLEIQRTEQGDSAMYLCASSLGWDRESYEQYFGPGTRLTVT.

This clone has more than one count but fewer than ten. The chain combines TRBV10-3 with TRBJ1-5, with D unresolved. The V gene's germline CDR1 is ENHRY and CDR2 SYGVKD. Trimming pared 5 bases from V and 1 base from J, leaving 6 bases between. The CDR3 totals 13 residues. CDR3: CAISRHSNQPQHF. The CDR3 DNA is TGTGCCATCAGTCGACACAGCAATCAGCCCCAGCATTTT.

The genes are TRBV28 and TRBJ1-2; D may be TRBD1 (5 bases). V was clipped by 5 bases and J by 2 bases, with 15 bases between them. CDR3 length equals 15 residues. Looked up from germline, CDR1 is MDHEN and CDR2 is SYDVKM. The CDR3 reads CASSTPPRGNYGYTF. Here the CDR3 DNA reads TGTGCCAGCAGTACACCACCCCGGGGGAACTATGGCTACACCTTC.

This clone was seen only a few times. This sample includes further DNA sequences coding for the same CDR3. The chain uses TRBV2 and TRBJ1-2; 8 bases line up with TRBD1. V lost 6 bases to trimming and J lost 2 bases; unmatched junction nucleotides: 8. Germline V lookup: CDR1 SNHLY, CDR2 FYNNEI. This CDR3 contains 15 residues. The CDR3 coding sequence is TGTGCCAGCAGCGCCTGGACAGGGACGAACTATGGCTACACCTTC. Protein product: CASSAWTGTNYGYTF.

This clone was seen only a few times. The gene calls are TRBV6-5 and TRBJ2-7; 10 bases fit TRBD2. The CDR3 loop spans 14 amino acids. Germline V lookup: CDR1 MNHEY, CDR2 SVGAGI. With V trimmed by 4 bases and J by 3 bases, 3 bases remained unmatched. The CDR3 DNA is TGTGCCAGCAGTTGGATAGCGGGGGGCTACGAGCAGTACTTC. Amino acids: CASSWIAGGYEQYF.

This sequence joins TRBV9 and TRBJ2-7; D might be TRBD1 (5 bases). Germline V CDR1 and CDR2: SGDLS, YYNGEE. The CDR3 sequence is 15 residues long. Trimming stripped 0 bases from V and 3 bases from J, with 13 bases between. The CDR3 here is CASSVATGDLYEQYF. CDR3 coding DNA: TGTGCCAGCAGCGTAGCCACAGGAGACCTCTACGAGCAGTACTTC.

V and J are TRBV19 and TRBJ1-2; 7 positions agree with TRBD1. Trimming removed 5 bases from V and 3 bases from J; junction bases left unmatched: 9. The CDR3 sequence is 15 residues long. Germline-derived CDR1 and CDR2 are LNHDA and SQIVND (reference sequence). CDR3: CASSPSGGFHYGYTF. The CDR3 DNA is TGTGCCAGTAGTCCATCAGGGGGTTTCCACTATGGCTACACCTTC.

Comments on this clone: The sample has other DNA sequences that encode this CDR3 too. The CDR3 nucleotides are TGCGCCAGCAGCTCACAGGGGGGCACTGAAGCTTTCTTT. Its protein product is CASSSQGGTEAFF. The rearrangement links TRBV5-1 to TRBJ1-1; 8 bases map to TRBD1. CDR3 length equals 13 residues. The V segment lost 3 bases and the J segment 4 bases; nucleotides outside the gene matches: 2. Germline CDR1 reads SGHRS; CDR2 reads YFSETQ.

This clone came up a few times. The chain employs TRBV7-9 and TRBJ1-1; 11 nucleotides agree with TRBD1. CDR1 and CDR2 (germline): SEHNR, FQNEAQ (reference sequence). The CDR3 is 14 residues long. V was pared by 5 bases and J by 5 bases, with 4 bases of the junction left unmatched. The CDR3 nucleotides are TGTGCCAGCAGCGGGGACAGGGGGTTAACTGAAGCTTTCTTT. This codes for CASSGDRGLTEAFF. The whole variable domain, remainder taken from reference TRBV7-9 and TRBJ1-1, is DTGVSQNPRHKITKRGQNVTFRCDPISEHNRLYWYRQTLGQGPEFLTYFQNEAQLEKSRLLSDRFSAERPKGSFSTLEIQRTEQGDSAMYLCASSGDRGLTEAFFGQGTRLTVV.

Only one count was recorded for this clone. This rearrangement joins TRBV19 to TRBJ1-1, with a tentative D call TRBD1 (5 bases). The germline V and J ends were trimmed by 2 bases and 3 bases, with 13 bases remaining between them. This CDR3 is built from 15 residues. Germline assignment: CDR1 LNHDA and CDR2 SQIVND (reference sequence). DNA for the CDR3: TGTGCCAGTAGTATACGGGGGGAGGTCGACACTGAAGCTTTCTTT. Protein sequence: CASSIRGEVDTEAFF.

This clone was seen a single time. CDR3 amino acids: CASSVDPTGGQPQHF. The CDR3 region has the DNA TGTGCCAGCAGCGTCGATCCCACAGGGGGGCAGCCCCAGCATTTT. V usage is TRBV9 and J usage is TRBJ1-5, with TRBD1 identical over 8 bases. Germline assignment: CDR1 SGDLS and CDR2 YYNGEE. V was pared by 2 bases and J by 7 bases, with 8 bases of the junction left unmatched. The CDR3 contains 15 residues.

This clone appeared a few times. In nucleotides, the CDR3 is TGTGCCAGCTCACCACCCGGCGCAGGGGGCGTCGGGTACGAGCAGTACTTC. As protein: CASSPPGAGGVGYEQYF. The chain links TRBV18 to TRBJ2-7; 8 bases are shared with TRBD1. With 0 bases clipped from V and 4 bases from J, the junction kept 11 bases outside the gene matches. Germline assignment: CDR1 KGHSH and CDR2 LQKENI. The CDR3 totals 17 residues.

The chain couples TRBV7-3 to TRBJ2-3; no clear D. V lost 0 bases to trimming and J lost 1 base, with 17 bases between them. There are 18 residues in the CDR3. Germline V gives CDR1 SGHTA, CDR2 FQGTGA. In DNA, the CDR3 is TGTGCCAGCAGCTTAACAAACCCGGGTGTGTCGGGCACAGATACGCAGTATTTT. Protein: CASSLTNPGVSGTDTQYF. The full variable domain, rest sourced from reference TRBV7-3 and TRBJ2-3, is GAGVSQTPSNKVTEKGKYVELRCDPISGHTALYWYRQSLGQGPEFLIYFQGTGAADDSGLPNDRFFAVRPEGSVSTLKIQRTERGDSAVYLCASSLTNPGVSGTDTQYFGPGTRLTVL.

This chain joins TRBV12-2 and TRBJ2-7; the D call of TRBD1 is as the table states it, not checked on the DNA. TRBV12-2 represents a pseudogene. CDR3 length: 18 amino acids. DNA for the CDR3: TGTGCAAGTCGCTTACGGCTCGTCAGGATTCCCCTCAACTACGAGCAGTACTTC. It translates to CASRLRLVRIPLNYEQYF.

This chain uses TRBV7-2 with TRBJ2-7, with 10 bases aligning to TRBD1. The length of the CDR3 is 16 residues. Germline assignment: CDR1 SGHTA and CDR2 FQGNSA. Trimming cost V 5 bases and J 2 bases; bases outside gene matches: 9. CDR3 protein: CASSKIPGQGPYEQYF. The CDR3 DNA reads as TGTGCCAGCAGCAAAATCCCGGGACAGGGGCCCTACGAGCAGTACTTC. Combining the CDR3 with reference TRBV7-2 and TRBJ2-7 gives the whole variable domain GAGVSQSPSNKVTEKGKDVELRCDPISGHTALYWYRQSLGQGLEFLIYFQGNSAPDKSGLPSDRFSAERTGGSVSTLTIQRTQQEDSAVYLCASSKIPGQGPYEQYFGPGTRLTVT.

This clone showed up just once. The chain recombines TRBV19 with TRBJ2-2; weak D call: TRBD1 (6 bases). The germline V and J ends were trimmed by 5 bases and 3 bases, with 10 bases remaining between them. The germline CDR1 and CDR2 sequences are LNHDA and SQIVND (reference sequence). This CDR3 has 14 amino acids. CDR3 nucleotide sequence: TGTGCCAGTAGTGGGCAGGGGTACACCGGGGAGCTGTTTTTT. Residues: CASSGQGYTGELFF.

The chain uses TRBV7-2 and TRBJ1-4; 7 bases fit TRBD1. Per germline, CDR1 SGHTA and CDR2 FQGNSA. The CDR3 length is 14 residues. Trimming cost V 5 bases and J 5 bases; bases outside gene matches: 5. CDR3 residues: CASSPGTVNEKLFF. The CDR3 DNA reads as TGTGCCAGCAGCCCTGGGACAGTCAATGAAAAACTGTTTTTT.

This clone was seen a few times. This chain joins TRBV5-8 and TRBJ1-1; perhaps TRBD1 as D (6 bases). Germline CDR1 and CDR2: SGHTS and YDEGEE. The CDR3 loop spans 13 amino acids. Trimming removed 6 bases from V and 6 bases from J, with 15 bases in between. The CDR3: CASTGRGRSEAFF. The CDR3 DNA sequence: TGTGCCAGCACCGGCAGGGGCAGATCTGAAGCTTTCTTT.

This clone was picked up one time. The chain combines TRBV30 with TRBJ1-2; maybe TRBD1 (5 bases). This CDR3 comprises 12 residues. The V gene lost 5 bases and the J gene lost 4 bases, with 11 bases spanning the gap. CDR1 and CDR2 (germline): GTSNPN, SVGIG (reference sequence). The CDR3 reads CAWEGLTYGYTF. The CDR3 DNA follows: TGTGCCTGGGAGGGACTGACCTATGGCTACACCTTC. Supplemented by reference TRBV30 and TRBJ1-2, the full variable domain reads SQTIHQWPATLVQPVGSPLSLECTVEGTSNPNLYWYRQAAGRGLQLLFYSVGIGQISSEVPQNLSASRPQDRQFILSSKKLLLSDSGFYLCAWEGLTYGYTFGSGTRLTVV.

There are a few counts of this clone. The CDR3 bases are TGTGCTAGTACCCTGGGGGGCTCTGGAAACACCATATATTTT. It translates to CASTLGGSGNTIYF. The V gene is TRBV12-5, the J gene TRBJ1-3, with D perhaps matching TRBD1 (5 bases). V gave up 8 bases and J gave up 0 bases, with 11 bases separating them. The CDR3 consists of 14 residues. Germline V lookup: CDR1 LGHNT, CDR2 FRNRAP.

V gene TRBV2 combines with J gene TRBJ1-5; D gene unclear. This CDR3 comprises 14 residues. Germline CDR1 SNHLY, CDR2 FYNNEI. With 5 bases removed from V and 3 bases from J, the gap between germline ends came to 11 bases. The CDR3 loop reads CASSPLQSNQPQHF. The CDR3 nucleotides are TGTGCCAGCAGTCCTCTACAGTCCAATCAGCCCCAGCATTTT. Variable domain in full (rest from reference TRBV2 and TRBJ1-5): EPEVTQTPSHQVTQMGQEVILRCVPISNHLYFYWYRQILGQKVEFLVSFYNNEISEKSEIFDDQFSVERPDGSNFTLKIRSTKLEDSAMYFCASSPLQSNQPQHFGDGTRLSIL.

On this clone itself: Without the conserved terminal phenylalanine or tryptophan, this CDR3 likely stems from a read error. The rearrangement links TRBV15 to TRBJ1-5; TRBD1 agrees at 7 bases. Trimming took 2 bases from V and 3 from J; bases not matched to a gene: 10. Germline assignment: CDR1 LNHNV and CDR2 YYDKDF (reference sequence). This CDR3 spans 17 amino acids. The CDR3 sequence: CATSRPTGTEANQPQHS. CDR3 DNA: TGTGCCACCAGCAGACCGACCGGGACAGAGGCCAATCAGCCCCAGCATTCT.

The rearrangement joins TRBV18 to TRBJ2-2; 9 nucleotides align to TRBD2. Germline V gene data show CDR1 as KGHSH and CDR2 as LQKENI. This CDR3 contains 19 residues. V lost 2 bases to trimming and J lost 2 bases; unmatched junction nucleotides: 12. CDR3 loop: CASSPGGAWTSANTGELFF. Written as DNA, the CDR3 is TGTGCCAGCTCACCAGGGGGCGCCTGGACTAGCGCAAACACCGGGGAGCTGTTTTTT.